Below are 7 T cell receptor beta chains sequenced from a single sample in a study of blood T cell repertoires in COVID-19. Profiled with immunoSEQ multiplex PCR; TCRdb holds only in-frame clones, not every one. The profile shows around 150,000 clones, approximately 79% of them singletons. The sequencing sample was made of peripheral blood. All receptors derive from a woman aged 35 to 49 with COVID-19, enrolled during active disease.

This clone showed up just a few times. This chain connects TRBV6-6 to TRBJ2-7; weak D call: TRBD1 (6 bases). The CDR3 extends over 12 amino acids. Germline values: CDR1 MNHNY, CDR2 SVGAGI (reference sequence). V dropped 8 bases and J dropped 5 bases, with 13 bases sitting between them. CDR3 residues: CASGDKLNEQYV. The CDR3 bases are TGTGCCAGCGGGGACAAATTAAACGAGCAGTACGTC.

The genes are TRBV19 and TRBJ2-1; 11 positions match TRBD2. Trimming cost V 1 base and J 5 bases; bases outside gene matches: 7. CDR1 and CDR2 (germline): LNHDA, SQIVND (reference sequence). The CDR3 sequence is 17 residues long. Written as DNA, the CDR3 is TGTGCCAGTAGTATAGCAGGTAGCGGGAGGGCGAACAATGAGCAGTTCTTC. Encoded protein: CASSIAGSGRANNEQFF. Using reference TRBV19 and TRBJ2-1 for the parts outside the CDR3, the full variable domain is DGGITQSPKYLFRKEGQNVTLSCEQNLNHDAMYWYRQDPGQGLRLIYYSQIVNDFQKGDIAEGYSVSREKKESFPLTVTSAQKNPTAFYLCASSIAGSGRANNEQFFGPGTRLTVL.

This chain connects TRBV7-3 to TRBJ2-7; weak D call: TRBD2 (7 bases). Germline CDR1 is SGHTA and CDR2 is FQGTGA. V shed 4 bases and J shed 3 bases, with 16 bases lying between them. CDR3 size: 15 residues. CDR3 DNA sequence: TGTGCCAGCAGCTCCCATGGGGGGGGCGGCTACGAGCAGTACGTC. Protein: CASSSHGGGGYEQYV.

The CDR3 DNA reads TGTGCCAGTAGTCGACCCATGACAGGGCGTAACAATCAGCCCCAGCATTTT. Translated, it gives CASSRPMTGRNNQPQHF. The chain recombines TRBV19 with TRBJ1-5, with 7 bases aligning to TRBD1. Germline assignment: CDR1 LNHDA and CDR2 SQIVND (reference sequence). With V trimmed by 5 bases and J by 3 bases, 13 bases remained unmatched. This CDR3 is built from 17 residues. Full variable domain (outside the CDR3, taken from reference TRBV19 and TRBJ1-5): DGGITQSPKYLFRKEGQNVTLSCEQNLNHDAMYWYRQDPGQGLRLIYYSQIVNDFQKGDIAEGYSVSREKKESFPLTVTSAQKNPTAFYLCASSRPMTGRNNQPQHFGDGTRLSIL.

This chain joins TRBV28 and TRBJ1-3; D is unresolved. Trimming pared 3 bases from V and 4 bases from J, leaving 10 bases between. This CDR3 contains 14 residues. Germline assignment: CDR1 MDHEN and CDR2 SYDVKM. For the CDR3, the DNA is TGTGCCAGCAGTTTCCGGTTTGAGGGAAACACCATATATTTT. Its translation is CASSFRFEGNTIYF.

The chain links TRBV10-3 to TRBJ1-1; D call uncertain. Trimming removed 4 bases from V and 4 bases from J, with 10 bases in between. The CDR3 extends over 13 amino acids. Germline CDR1 and CDR2: ENHRY and SYGVKD. The CDR3 loop is CAISVEFTTEAFF. In DNA form, the CDR3 reads TGTGCCATCAGTGTGGAGTTTACCACTGAAGCTTTCTTT.

This rearrangement joins TRBV3-1 (or the pseudogene TRBV3-2) to TRBJ1-1; TRBD1 might be the D (5 bases). The V end was cut by 2 bases, the J end by 3 bases, with 13 bases between. Per the germline V gene, CDR1 is LGHDT and CDR2 is YNNKEL (reference sequence). The CDR3 sequence is 15 residues long. The CDR3 DNA follows: TGTGCCAGCAGCCAACAGGCAGGGCGTTACACTGAAGCTTTCTTT. This encodes CASSQQAGRYTEAFF.